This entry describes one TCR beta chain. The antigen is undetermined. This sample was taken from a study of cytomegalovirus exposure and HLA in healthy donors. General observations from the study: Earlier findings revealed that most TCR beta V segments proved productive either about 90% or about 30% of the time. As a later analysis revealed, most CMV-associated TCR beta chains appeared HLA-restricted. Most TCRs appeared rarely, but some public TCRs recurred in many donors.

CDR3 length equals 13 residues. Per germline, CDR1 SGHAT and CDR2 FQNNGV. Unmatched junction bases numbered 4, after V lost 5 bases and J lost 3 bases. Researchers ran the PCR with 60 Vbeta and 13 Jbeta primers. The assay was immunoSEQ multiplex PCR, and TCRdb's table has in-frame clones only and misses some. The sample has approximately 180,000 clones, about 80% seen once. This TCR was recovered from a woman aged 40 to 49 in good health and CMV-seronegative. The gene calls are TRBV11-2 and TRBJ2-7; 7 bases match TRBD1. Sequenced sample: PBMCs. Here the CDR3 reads CASSPGQRYEQYV. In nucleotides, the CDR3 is TGTGCCAGCAGCCCGGGACAGCGCTACGAGCAGTACGTC.